The source of this T cell receptor (beta chain) is a study of cytomegalovirus exposure and HLA in healthy donors. For the study at large: About 79% of more than 300 genotyped donors fell in the Caucasian-associated ancestry cluster. Study observations and caveats: Near-uniform donor sequencing depth was presumed by presence/absence analyses.

The PCR made use of 60 Vbeta and 13 Jbeta primers. Data came from immunoSEQ multiplex PCR; TCRdb stores just in-frame clones and leaves some out. Here the sample table reports 130,000 or so clones. J was trimmed by 5 bases and V by 2 bases; bases with no gene match: 7. This CDR3 region has 15 residues. The germline V gene encodes CDR1 SGHNT and CDR2 YYREEE (reference sequence). Worth noting for this clone: The antigen remains undetermined.

The sequencing sample was made of PBMCs. The chain carries TRBV5-4 and TRBJ2-3; TRBD2 agrees at 8 bases. This clonotype was obtained from a woman in her thirties or forties in good health and CMV-seronegative. As DNA, the CDR3 is TGTGCCAGCAGCTTAAAGCGGGGGCAGGTAGATACGCAGTATTTT. Its protein product is CASSLKRGQVDTQYF.